One sample yielded the 8 T cell receptor beta chains listed below, sequenced in a study of T cell repertoires in cytomegalovirus infection. TCRdb analysed the reads with MiXCR anew, one entry per CDR3 protein. The sample includes around 280,000 distinct CDR3 sequences, roughly a tenth of them seen just once. Sample: PBMCs. The source is a human donor in good health (CMV status not recorded). Some clones in this sample may be carry-over from other donors' samples.

This clonotype was recorded at least ten times. V gene TRBV6-5 combines with J gene TRBJ2-6; D remains ambiguous. This CDR3 is built from 14 residues. Trimming took 2 bases from V and 3 from J, leaving 5 bases between them. CDR1 and CDR2 (germline): MNHEY, SVGAGI. CDR3 sequence reads: CASSYPGGANVLTF. Written as DNA, the CDR3 is TGTGCCAGCAGTTACCCGGGTGGGGCCAACGTCCTGACTTTC.

This clonotype was counted at least ten times. This rearrangement joins TRBV7-8 to TRBJ2-7; D unresolved. The CDR3 has 12 amino acids. Per the germline V gene, CDR1 is SGHVS and CDR2 is FQNEAQ. The V end lost 4 bases, the J end lost 2 bases, and 6 bases lay between the germline ends. CDR3 bases: TGTGCCAGCAGCTCCAGAACCTACGAGCAGTACTTC. This codes for CASSSRTYEQYF.

This clonotype was picked up many times. V usage is TRBV28 and J usage is TRBJ1-2, with a possible D match to TRBD1 (5 bases). In germline, CDR1 is MDHEN, CDR2 SYDVKM. The V end was cut by 6 bases, the J end by 8 bases, with 19 bases between. The CDR3 consists of 14 residues. CDR3 coding DNA: TGTGCCAGCAGAGCGCCGACAGTTTTGACGGGCTACACCTTC. This gives the protein CASRAPTVLTGYTF.

The rearrangement links TRBV20-1 to TRBJ2-7; possible D gene TRBD1, 7 bases. The CDR3 is made up of 12 amino acids. V was trimmed by 6 bases and J by 4 bases, leaving 13 bases between them. Per the germline V gene, CDR1 is DFQATT and CDR2 is SNEGSKA (reference sequence). The CDR3 sequence: CSAPGGNYEQYV. Here the CDR3 DNA reads TGCAGTGCCCCAGGGGGGAATTACGAGCAGTACGTC.

Worth noting for this clonotype: At one boundary the junction diverges from the germline segment, which might be a read error. The chain employs TRBV20-1 and TRBJ2-3, with D perhaps matching TRBD1 or TRBD2 (5 bases each). The germline gives CDR1 DFQATT, CDR2 SNEGSKA (reference sequence). The CDR3 covers 13 residues. Here the CDR3 reads CSAWDDFTDTRYF. CDR3 in DNA: TGCAGTGCGTGGGACGACTTCACAGATACGCGGTATTTT.

The chain employs TRBV28 and TRBJ2-1, with TRBD2 matching 7 bases. The CDR3 contains 16 residues. V shed 1 base and J 7 bases; nucleotides not matched to a gene: 10. Per germline, CDR1 MDHEN and CDR2 SYDVKM. The CDR3 DNA reads TGTGCCAGCAGTTTATTGGAGGGAGGGGCTTGGAATGAGCAGTTCTTC. It specifies CASSLLEGGAWNEQFF.

In its sample, this clonotype was seen a few times. The chain is built from TRBV20-1 and TRBJ1-1, with D maybe TRBD1 (5 bases). Trimming took off 4 bases at V and 0 bases at J, with 18 bases between the two ends. CDR1 and CDR2 (germline): DFQATT, SNEGSKA (reference sequence). The CDR3 extends over 16 amino acids. The CDR3 DNA sequence: TGCAGTGCTAAGTTGTTCGGGGGGGGGATGAACACTGAAGCTTTCTTT. Translating it yields CSAKLFGGGMNTEAFF.

This clonotype was found many times. The rearrangement joins TRBV18 to TRBJ2-3, with D unresolved. Trimming removed 5 bases at V and 2 bases at J, with 8 bases between. Germline loops: CDR1 KGHSH, CDR2 LQKENI. This CDR3 has 13 residues. CDR3 protein: CASSALDTDTQYF. The CDR3 coding sequence is TGTGCCAGCTCAGCCCTCGACACAGATACGCAGTATTTT.